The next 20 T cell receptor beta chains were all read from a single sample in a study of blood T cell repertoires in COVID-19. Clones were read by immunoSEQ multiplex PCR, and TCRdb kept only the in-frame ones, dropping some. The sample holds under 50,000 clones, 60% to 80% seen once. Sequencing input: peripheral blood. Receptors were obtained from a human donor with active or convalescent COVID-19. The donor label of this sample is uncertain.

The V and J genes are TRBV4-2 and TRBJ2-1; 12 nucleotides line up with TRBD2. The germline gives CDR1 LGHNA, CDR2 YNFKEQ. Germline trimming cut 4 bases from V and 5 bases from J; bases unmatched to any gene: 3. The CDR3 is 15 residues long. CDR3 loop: CASSLGLAGNNEQFF. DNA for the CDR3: TGTGCCAGCAGCCTGGGACTAGCGGGTAACAATGAGCAGTTCTTC.

In nucleotides, the CDR3 is TGTGCCAGCAGCCCGAGACAGCCTAAGGGGAATTCACCCCTCCACTTT. Protein: CASSPRQPKGNSPLHF. The chain combines TRBV3-1 (or the pseudogene TRBV3-2) with TRBJ1-6; a possible D gene is TRBD1 (5 bases). CDR3 length: 16 amino acids. CDR1 is LGHDT and CDR2 is YNNKEL in the germline V gene (reference sequence). The V end lost 4 bases, the J end lost 7 bases, and 17 bases lay between the germline ends.

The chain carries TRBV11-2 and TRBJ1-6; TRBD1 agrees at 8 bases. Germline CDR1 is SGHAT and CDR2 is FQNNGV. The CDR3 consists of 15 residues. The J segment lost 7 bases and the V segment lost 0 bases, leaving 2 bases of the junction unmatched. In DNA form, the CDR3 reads TGTGCCAGCAGCTTAGACTGGACAGGGAATTCACCCCTCCACTTT. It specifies CASSLDWTGNSPLHF.

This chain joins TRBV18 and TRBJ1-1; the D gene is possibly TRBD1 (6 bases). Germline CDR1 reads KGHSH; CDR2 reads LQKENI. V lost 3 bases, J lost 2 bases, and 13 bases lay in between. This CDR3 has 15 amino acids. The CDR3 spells CASSPTTGINTEAFF. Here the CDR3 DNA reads TGTGCCAGCTCACCCACCACAGGGATTAACACTGAAGCTTTCTTT.

CDR3 bases: TGCGCCAGCAGCGACAGGCCTGGACAGGGGAACGAAAAACTGTTTTTT. The encoded protein is CASSDRPGQGNEKLFF. The V and J genes are TRBV4-3 and TRBJ1-4; 9 bases fit TRBD1. The CDR3 loop spans 16 amino acids. Germline CDR1 and CDR2: LGHNA and YSLEER. The J segment lost 8 bases and the V segment lost 5 bases, leaving 12 bases of the junction unmatched.

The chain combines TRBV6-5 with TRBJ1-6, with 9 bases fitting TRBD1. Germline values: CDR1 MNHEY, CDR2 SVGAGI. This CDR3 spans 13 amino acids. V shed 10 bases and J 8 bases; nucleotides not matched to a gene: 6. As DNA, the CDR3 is TGTGCCACCAAGGGACAGGGATATTCACCCCTCCACTTT. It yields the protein CATKGQGYSPLHF.

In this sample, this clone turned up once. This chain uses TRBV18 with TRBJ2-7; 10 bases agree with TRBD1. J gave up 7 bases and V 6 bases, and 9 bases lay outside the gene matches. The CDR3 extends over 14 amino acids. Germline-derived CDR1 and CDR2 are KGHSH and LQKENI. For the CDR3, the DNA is TGTGCCAGCTCTGGACAGGGGGGCCTCGGAGAGCAGTACTTC. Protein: CASSGQGGLGEQYF.

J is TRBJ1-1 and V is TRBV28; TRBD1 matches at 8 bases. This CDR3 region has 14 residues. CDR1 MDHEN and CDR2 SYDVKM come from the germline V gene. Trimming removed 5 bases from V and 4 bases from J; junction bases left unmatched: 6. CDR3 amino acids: CASSPRTGPTEAFF. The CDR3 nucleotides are TGTGCCAGCAGTCCCCGGACAGGGCCCACTGAAGCTTTCTTT. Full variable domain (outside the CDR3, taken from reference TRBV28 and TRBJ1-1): DVKVTQSSRYLVKRTGEKVFLECVQDMDHENMFWYRQDPGLGLRLIYFSYDVKMKEKGDIPEGYSVSREKKERFSLILESASTNQTSMYLCASSPRTGPTEAFFGQGTRLTVV.

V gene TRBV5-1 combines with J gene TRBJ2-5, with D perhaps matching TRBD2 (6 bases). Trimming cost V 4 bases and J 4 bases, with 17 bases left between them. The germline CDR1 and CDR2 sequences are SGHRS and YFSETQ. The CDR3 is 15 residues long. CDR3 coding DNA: TGCGCCAGCAGCGTCCGGGACGTCGGGGGAGAGACCCAGTACTTC. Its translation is CASSVRDVGGETQYF.

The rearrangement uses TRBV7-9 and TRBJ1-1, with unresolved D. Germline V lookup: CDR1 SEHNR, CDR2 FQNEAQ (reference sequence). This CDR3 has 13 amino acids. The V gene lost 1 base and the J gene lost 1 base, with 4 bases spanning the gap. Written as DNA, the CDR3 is TGTGCCAGCAGCTTAGAAGCGAACACTGAAGCTTTCTTT. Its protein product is CASSLEANTEAFF.

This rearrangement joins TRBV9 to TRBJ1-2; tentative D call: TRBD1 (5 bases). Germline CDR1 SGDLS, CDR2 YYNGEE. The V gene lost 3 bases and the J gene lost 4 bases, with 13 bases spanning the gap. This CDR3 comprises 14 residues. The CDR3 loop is CASSALTGGYGYTF. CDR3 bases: TGTGCCAGCAGCGCCCTTACGGGGGGCTATGGCTACACCTTC.

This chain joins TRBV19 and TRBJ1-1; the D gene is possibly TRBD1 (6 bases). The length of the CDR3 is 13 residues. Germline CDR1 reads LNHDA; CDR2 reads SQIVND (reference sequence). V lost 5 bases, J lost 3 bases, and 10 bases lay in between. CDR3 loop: CASSAQGDTEAFF. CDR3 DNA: TGTGCCAGTAGTGCACAGGGAGACACTGAAGCTTTCTTT.

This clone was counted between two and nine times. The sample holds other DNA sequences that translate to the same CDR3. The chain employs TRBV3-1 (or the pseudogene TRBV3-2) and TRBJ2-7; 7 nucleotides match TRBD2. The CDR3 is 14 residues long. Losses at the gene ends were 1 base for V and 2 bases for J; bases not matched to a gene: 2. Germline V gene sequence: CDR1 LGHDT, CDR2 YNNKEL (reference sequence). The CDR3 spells CASSQGTRTYEQYF. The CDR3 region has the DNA TGTGCCAGCAGCCAAGGGACTAGGACCTACGAGCAGTACTTC.

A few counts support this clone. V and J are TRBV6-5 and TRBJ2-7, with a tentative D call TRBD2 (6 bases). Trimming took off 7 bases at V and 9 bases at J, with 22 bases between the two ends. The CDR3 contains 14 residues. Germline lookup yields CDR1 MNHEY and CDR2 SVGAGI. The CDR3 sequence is CASTLKGLPLGQYF. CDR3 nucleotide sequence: TGTGCCAGCACCCTTAAGGGACTGCCTCTCGGGCAGTACTTC.

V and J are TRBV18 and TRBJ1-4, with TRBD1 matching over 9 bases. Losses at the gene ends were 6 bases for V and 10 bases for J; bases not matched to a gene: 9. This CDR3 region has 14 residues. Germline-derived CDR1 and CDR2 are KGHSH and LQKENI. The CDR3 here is CASSPGTGRGKLFF. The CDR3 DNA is TGTGCCAGCTCCCCAGGGACAGGGAGAGGAAAACTGTTTTTT.

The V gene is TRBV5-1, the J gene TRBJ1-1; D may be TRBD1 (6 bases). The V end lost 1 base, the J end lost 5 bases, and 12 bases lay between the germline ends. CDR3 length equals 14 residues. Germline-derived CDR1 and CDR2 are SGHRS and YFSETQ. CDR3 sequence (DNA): TGCGCCAGCAGCTTGTCGGGGGGCGGAACTGAAGCTTTCTTT. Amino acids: CASSLSGGGTEAFF.

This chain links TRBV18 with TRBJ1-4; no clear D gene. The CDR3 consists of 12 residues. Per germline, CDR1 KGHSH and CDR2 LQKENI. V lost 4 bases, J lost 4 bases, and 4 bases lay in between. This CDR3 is CASSLDNEKLFF. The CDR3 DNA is TGTGCCAGCTCACTAGATAATGAAAAACTGTTTTTT.

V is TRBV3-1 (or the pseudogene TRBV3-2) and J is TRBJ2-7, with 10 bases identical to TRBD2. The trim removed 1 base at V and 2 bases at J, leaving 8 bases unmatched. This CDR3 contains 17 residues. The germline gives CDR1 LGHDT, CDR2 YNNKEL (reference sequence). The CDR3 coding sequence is TGTGCCAGCAGCCAAGGGGGGATAGCGGGGGGCCCCTACGAGCAGTACTTC. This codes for CASSQGGIAGGPYEQYF.

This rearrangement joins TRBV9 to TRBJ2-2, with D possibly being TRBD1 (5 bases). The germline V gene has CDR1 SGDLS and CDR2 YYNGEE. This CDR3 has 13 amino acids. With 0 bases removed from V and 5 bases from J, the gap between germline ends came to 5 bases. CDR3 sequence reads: CASSVAGTGELFF. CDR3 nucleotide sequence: TGTGCCAGCAGCGTAGCAGGGACCGGGGAGCTGTTTTTT.

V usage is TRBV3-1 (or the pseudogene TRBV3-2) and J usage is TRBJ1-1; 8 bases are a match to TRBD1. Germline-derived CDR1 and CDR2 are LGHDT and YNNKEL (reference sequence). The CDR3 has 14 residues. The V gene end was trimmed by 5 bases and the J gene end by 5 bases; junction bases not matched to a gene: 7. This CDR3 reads CASSYGQGRTEAFF. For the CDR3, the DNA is TGTGCCAGCAGCTATGGACAGGGACGGACTGAAGCTTTCTTT.